This T cell receptor (beta chain) emerged from a study of T-cell reconstitution after alpha-beta-depleted transplantation in children. Study results and caveats: Counts and diversity of T cells one year after transplant came mostly from newly produced T cells.

As for this clonotype: What it binds is unknown.

Preparing the TCRbeta library involved the use of unique molecular identifiers. MiXCR, run by TCRdb on the PCR reads, gives a single entry per CDR3 protein. The sample shows fewer than 35,000 distinct CDR3 sequences, over 15% of them seen only once. V shed 4 bases, J shed 5 bases, and the junction held 12 bases outside the gene matches. The length of the CDR3 is 17 residues. This sequence joins TRBV12-3 or TRBV12-4 and TRBJ2-3; 10 positions match TRBD2. The clonotype was recovered from a male patient between 2 and 15 years old who had a stem cell transplant for acute lymphoblastic leukemia, so the T cells may come from the graft donor. The specimen was PBMCs, mostly from graft donor cells, collected 60 days after TCRalphabeta/CD19-depleted stem cell transplant. The CDR3 DNA reads as TGTGCCAGCAGTTGGGCCAGCGGGGGGGCCGGTGGAGATACGCAGTATTTT. It yields the protein CASSWASGGAGGDTQYF.